These 27 T cell receptor beta chains originate from one sample sequenced in a study of blood T cell repertoires in COVID-19. Using immunoSEQ multiplex PCR, the repertoire was profiled, and TCRdb retains in-frame clones only, with some absent. The sample yields about 70,000 clones, nearly 85% seen once. The sequenced sample consisted of peripheral blood. The receptor source for this set is a woman between 55 and 75 years old with acute or convalescent COVID-19.

This sequence joins TRBV7-9 and TRBJ2-3, with 11 bases aligning to TRBD2. V dropped 7 bases and J dropped 2; count of bases not matched to a gene: 8. The germline V gene encodes CDR1 SEHNR and CDR2 FQNEAQ (reference sequence). The CDR3 has 16 amino acids. CDR3 loop: CASTLRLAGSTDTQYF. In DNA, the CDR3 is TGTGCCAGCACCCTACGACTAGCGGGATCCACAGATACGCAGTATTTT.

V and J are TRBV2 and TRBJ1-5, with D possibly matching TRBD1 (5 bases). Germline CDR1 reads SNHLY; CDR2 reads FYNNEI. Trimming stripped 5 bases from V and 3 bases from J, with 14 bases between. CDR3 length equals 15 residues. CDR3 in amino acids: CASSPQGGFNQPQHF. CDR3 bases: TGTGCCAGCAGTCCTCAGGGTGGGTTCAATCAGCCCCAGCATTTT.

The V call is TRBV28, the J call TRBJ2-7; TRBD2 matches 9 bases. Germline trimming cut 6 bases from V and 7 bases from J; bases unmatched to any gene: 13. Germline V gives CDR1 MDHEN, CDR2 SYDVKM. The length of the CDR3 is 15 residues. CDR3 amino acids: CASSPGASGTVEQYF. Written as DNA, the CDR3 is TGTGCCAGCAGCCCTGGGGCTAGCGGGACGGTTGAGCAGTACTTC.

Note on this clone: At one of its ends the junction is not consistent with the germline gene, which may arise from a read error. The V and J genes are TRBV5-5 and TRBJ1-1, with D possibly matching TRBD1 (5 bases). The CDR3 length is 14 residues. The germline CDR1 and CDR2 sequences are SGHKS and YYEKEE (reference sequence). CDR3 DNA: TGTGCCAGCAGCGACTACGGGGCAGGGAGGGGACCGGTCTTT. The encoded protein is CASSDYGAGRGPVF. Full variable domain (outside the CDR3, taken from reference TRBV5-5 and TRBJ1-1): DAGVTQSPTHLIKTRGQQVTLRCSPISGHKSVSWYQQVLGQGPQFIFQYYEKEERGRGNFPDRFSARQFPNYSSELNVNALLLGDSALYLCASSDYGAGRGPVFGQGTRLTVV.

This chain uses TRBV19 with TRBJ2-7; 9 bases align to TRBD1. Germline trimming cut 3 bases from V and 5 bases from J; bases unmatched to any gene: 20. The CDR3 has 19 residues. The germline gives CDR1 LNHDA, CDR2 SQIVND (reference sequence). DNA for the CDR3: TGTGCCAGTAGTATCGTAGCCTTTTTCGGGACAGGGAATTTGCACGAGCAGTACTTC. Translation: CASSIVAFFGTGNLHEQYF. Together with reference TRBV19 and TRBJ2-7, the CDR3 gives the full variable domain: DGGITQSPKYLFRKEGQNVTLSCEQNLNHDAMYWYRQDPGQGLRLIYYSQIVNDFQKGDIAEGYSVSREKKESFPLTVTSAQKNPTAFYLCASSIVAFFGTGNLHEQYFGPGTRLTVT.

The V and J genes are TRBV14 and TRBJ2-2; 10 positions match TRBD1. The CDR3 is 14 amino acids. J gave up 5 bases and V 6 bases, and 3 bases lay outside the gene matches. In germline, CDR1 is SGHDN, CDR2 FVKESK. CDR3 region: CASRRQGATGELFF. CDR3 in DNA: TGTGCCAGCAGACGACAGGGGGCAACCGGGGAGCTGTTTTTT.

This clone was seen more than once but under ten times. The CDR3 loop is CASTRGQANEKLFF. CDR3 coding DNA: TGTGCCAGCACCAGGGGACAGGCAAATGAAAAACTGTTTTTT. The chain recombines TRBV7-8 with TRBJ1-4, with TRBD1 matching over 8 bases. Germline CDR1 is SGHVS and CDR2 is FQNEAQ. The ends lost 7 bases at V and 5 bases at J; junction bases unmatched: 6. This CDR3 is built from 14 residues.

This sequence joins TRBV9 and TRBJ1-1; no definite D call. The CDR3 has 15 amino acids. Germline loops: CDR1 SGDLS, CDR2 YYNGEE. Between the trimmed V and J ends, which lost 2 bases and 0 bases, there was a span of 11 bases. The CDR3 coding sequence is TGTGCCAGCAGCGTCGGATACAGCCTGAACACTGAAGCTTTCTTT. This gives the protein CASSVGYSLNTEAFF.

The chain is built from TRBV12-3 or TRBV12-4 and TRBJ2-7; D ambiguous. The CDR3 loop spans 13 amino acids. Trimming pared 1 base from V and 3 bases from J, leaving 7 bases between. The CDR3 region is CASSLGYSYEQYF. The DNA of the CDR3 is TGTGCCAGCAGTTTAGGGTACAGCTACGAGCAGTACTTC.

The J gene is TRBJ1-2, the V gene TRBV5-1; D might be TRBD1 (6 bases). Trimming left V 0 bases short and J 4 bases short, with 10 bases between. The CDR3 contains 14 residues. CDR1 and CDR2 from the germline V gene are SGHRS and YFSETQ. As DNA, the CDR3 is TGCGCCAGCAGCTTGGGTTCAGGGGTCTATGGCTACACCTTC. Translating gives CASSLGSGVYGYTF.

The CDR3 spells CASSPPGTSHYNEQFF. The CDR3 nucleotides read TGTGCCAGCAGCCCCCCTGGGACTAGCCACTACAATGAGCAGTTCTTC. V and J are TRBV7-2 and TRBJ2-1, with 9 bases matching TRBD2. Germline V gives CDR1 SGHTA, CDR2 FQGNSA. V lost 5 bases to trimming and J lost 3 bases; unmatched junction nucleotides: 8. The length of the CDR3 is 16 residues.

This clone has a single count. Its ends do not fully match the called genes, so a read error is possible. The V call is TRBV6-1, the J call TRBJ2-1, with 10 bases matching TRBD1. Germline V gene sequence: CDR1 MNHNS, CDR2 SASEGT. The CDR3 spans 14 residues. This CDR3 is CASSDGDRGLGNVF. In nucleotides, the CDR3 is TGTGCCAGCAGTGACGGGGACAGGGGACTAGGAAATGTCTTC.

The rearrangement joins TRBV7-3 to TRBJ2-3; 11 bases are shared with TRBD2. The V gene's germline CDR1 is SGHTA and CDR2 FQGTGA. The CDR3 sequence is 17 residues long. The V gene end was trimmed by 0 bases and the J gene end by 2 bases; junction bases not matched to a gene: 4. The CDR3 here is CASSLTPSGGFTDTQYF. DNA for the CDR3: TGTGCCAGCAGCTTAACCCCTAGCGGGGGGTTCACAGATACGCAGTATTTT.

This rearrangement joins TRBV19 to TRBJ2-3; D is unresolved. The germline V gene encodes CDR1 LNHDA and CDR2 SQIVND (reference sequence). The CDR3 length is 15 residues. V gave up 7 bases and J gave up 0 bases, with 14 bases separating them. The CDR3: CASTDSISSTDTQYF. DNA of the CDR3: TGTGCCAGTACAGACTCAATCTCTAGCACAGATACGCAGTATTTT.

This sequence joins TRBV3-1 (or the pseudogene TRBV3-2) and TRBJ1-1, with D uncertain. CDR1 and CDR2 (germline): LGHDT, YNNKEL (reference sequence). The CDR3 covers 14 residues. V gave up 3 bases and J gave up 1 base, with 9 bases separating them. For the CDR3, the DNA is TGTGCCAGCAGCCAGCTGACAAGGAACACTGAAGCTTTCTTT. This gives the protein CASSQLTRNTEAFF.

In its sample, this clone was seen once. The chain has TRBV4-1 and TRBJ1-5, with D unclear. CDR3 size: 16 residues. CDR1 is MGHRA, CDR2 YSYEKL, per germline. Trimming shortened V by 0 bases and J by 4 bases, and 13 bases separated the two germline ends. The CDR3 region is CASSQDGGFGNQPQHF. For the CDR3, the DNA is TGCGCCAGCAGCCAAGACGGAGGGTTTGGTAATCAGCCCCAGCATTTT.

This clone is a singleton in its sample. The chain couples TRBV7-3 to TRBJ2-7; the match to TRBD2 covers 10 bases. CDR3 length: 14 residues. Germline assignment: CDR1 SGHTA and CDR2 FQGTGA. The V segment lost 7 bases and the J segment 4 bases; nucleotides outside the gene matches: 7. The CDR3 coding sequence is TGTGCCAGCAAATTGGCTAGCGGGAGTTACGAGCAGTACTTC. Protein sequence: CASKLASGSYEQYF.

The CDR3 DNA reads TGCAGTGCTAGGACGGGGGGAGAGCAGTACTTC. Translated: CSARTGGEQYF. The rearrangement links TRBV20-1 to TRBJ2-7; TRBD2 matches at 7 bases. The CDR3 totals 11 residues. V lost 3 bases and J lost 7; bases outside the gene matches: 3. Germline loops: CDR1 DFQATT, CDR2 SNEGSKA (reference sequence).

The J gene is TRBJ2-2, the V gene TRBV9; 12 positions agree with TRBD2. Germline values: CDR1 SGDLS, CDR2 YYNGEE. The junction had 5 bases not matched to a gene; V was cut back by 3 bases and J by 5 bases. This CDR3 has 16 amino acids. The CDR3 nucleotides are TGTGCCAGCAGCGGATGGACTAGCGGGATAACCGGGGAGCTGTTTTTT. Translation gives CASSGWTSGITGELFF.

V is TRBV5-1 and J is TRBJ2-2; 7 nucleotides align to TRBD2. CDR1 and CDR2 (germline): SGHRS, YFSETQ. Trimming took 0 bases from V and 6 from J; bases not matched to a gene: 8. The CDR3 extends over 16 amino acids. The CDR3 DNA reads as TGCGCCAGCAGCTTGGTCGTTCAGGGAGGGTCCGGGGAGCTGTTTTTT. This codes for CASSLVVQGGSGELFF.

This chain links TRBV4-1 with TRBJ2-2; D may be TRBD1 (5 bases). The CDR3 has 17 residues. The germline V gene has CDR1 MGHRA and CDR2 YSYEKL. V lost 0 bases and J lost 4, with 15 bases in between. The CDR3, as DNA: TGCGCCAGCAGCCAAGATCGCGGAGCAGGGTCCACCGGGGAGCTGTTTTTT. The encoded protein is CASSQDRGAGSTGELFF.

The chain combines TRBV7-8 with TRBJ2-7, with 7 bases matching TRBD2. There are 16 residues in the CDR3. Germline assignment: CDR1 SGHVS and CDR2 FQNEAQ. Losses at the gene ends were 1 base for V and 4 bases for J; bases not matched to a gene: 10. CDR3 nucleotide sequence: TGTGCCAGCAGCTTAGGGGGGGGACTGCAAGATTACGAGCAGTACTTC. This gives the protein CASSLGGGLQDYEQYF.

A note on this clone: The same CDR3 also results from other DNA sequences found in this sample. CDR3 loop: CASSVGQGASYEQYF. CDR3 coding DNA: TGTGCCAGCAGCGTAGGGCAGGGGGCCAGCTACGAGCAGTACTTC. The chain has TRBV9 and TRBJ2-7; TRBD1 matches at 8 bases. V dropped 0 bases and J dropped 3; count of bases not matched to a gene: 5. Germline V gives CDR1 SGDLS, CDR2 YYNGEE. The CDR3 is 15 residues long.

The J gene is TRBJ1-2, the V gene TRBV7-2; 11 bases line up with TRBD1. Per germline, CDR1 SGHTA and CDR2 FQGNSA. The CDR3 is 16 amino acids. J was trimmed by 6 bases and V by 0 bases; bases with no gene match: 6. CDR3 nucleotide sequence: TGTGCCAGCAGCTTAGCCGGGACAGGGGGTTCTAATGGCTACACCTTC. Translated, it gives CASSLAGTGGSNGYTF.

V usage is TRBV12-3 or TRBV12-4 and J usage is TRBJ1-3; unclear D gene. Trimming pared 2 bases from V and 3 bases from J, leaving 5 bases between. The CDR3 contains 13 residues. CDR3 region: CASSLLIGNTIYF. CDR3 DNA: TGTGCCAGCAGTTTATTAATTGGAAACACCATATATTTT.

The sample holds one count of this clone. The CDR3 here is CASSGSRAGGYTF. The CDR3 DNA sequence: TGTGCCAGCAGTGGTTCCCGGGCGGGTGGCTACACCTTC. The rearrangement links TRBV6-6 to TRBJ1-2; the D is unclear. The CDR3 sequence is 13 residues long. Trimming removed 5 bases at V and 7 bases at J, with 14 bases between. Germline-derived CDR1 and CDR2 are MNHNY and SVGAGI (reference sequence).

This chain connects TRBV29-1 to TRBJ2-5; 9 nucleotides align to TRBD2. The CDR3 loop spans 13 amino acids. CDR1 and CDR2 (germline): SQVTM, ANQGSEA. V trimming: 5 bases; J trimming: 8 bases; junction bases outside the gene matches: 9. CDR3 loop: CSVTPSGTGTQYF. CDR3 coding DNA: TGCAGCGTTACGCCTAGCGGGACTGGCACCCAGTACTTC.